This is a list of T cell receptor beta chains from one sample in a study of technical replicates of blood from a handful of donors. Method: immunoSEQ multiplex PCR; TCRdb's copy keeps in-frame clones and lacks some. The data contain roughly 72,000 clones, 93% of them singletons. Sequencing input: T cells isolated from PBMCs. The receptors originated from a human donor in good health. CDR3s include the opening cysteine and the closing phenylalanine or tryptophan. A D gene is named only where the DNA matches it firmly. The size of a clone is reported for some rows only, either as once, few or many, or as a class for expanded clones.

CDR3nt	CDR3aa	v_gene	j_gene	d_gene	abundance
TGTGCCAGCAGTTCCGTAGCGGGAGTTACCAATGAGCAGTTCTTC	CASSSVAGVTNEQFF	TRBV27	TRBJ2-1	TRBD2	NA
TGTGCCTGGAGCGATACCGCTTCAGGGTACACTGAAGCTTTCTTT	CAWSDTASGYTEAFF	TRBV30	TRBJ1-1	NA	NA
TGTGCCAGCAGTTTCCAGGGGTCCCTTGCCTACAATGAGCAGTTCTTC	CASSFQGSLAYNEQFF	TRBV28	TRBJ2-1	NA	NA
TGTGCCAGCAGGCCGGGGGACAGGGTTTTCGGCGAGCAGTACTTC	CASRPGDRVFGEQYF	TRBV27	TRBJ2-7	TRBD1	NA
TGTGCCAGTAGTATAGATCCACTAAGGTACACTGAAGCTTTCTTT	CASSIDPLRYTEAFF	TRBV19	TRBJ1-1	NA	once
TGCGCCAGCTCCGGGTGGGCTGCGGGATCCTACAATGAGCAGTTCTTC	CASSGWAAGSYNEQFF	TRBV5-1	TRBJ2-1	NA	once
TGTGCCAGCAGCCCACTAGCGGGAACCGGGGAGCTGTTTTTT	CASSPLAGTGELFF	TRBV5-4	TRBJ2-2	TRBD2	NA
TGCGCCAGCAGCCGGAACAGGGATCCTGGAAACACCATATATTTT	CASSRNRDPGNTIYF	TRBV4-1	TRBJ1-3	NA	NA
TGTGCCTGGACTACACTAGCGAGAAAGCAGTTCTTC	CAWTTLARKQFF	TRBV30	TRBJ2-1	TRBD2	NA
TGCGCCAGCAGCTTGCAGGGCGAGCAGTACTTC	CASSLQGEQYF	TRBV5-1	TRBJ2-7	NA	NA
TGTGCCTGGAGCAGGGGACAGATATCCTACGAGCAGTACTTC	CAWSRGQISYEQYF	TRBV30	TRBJ2-7	TRBD1	NA
TGTGCCAGCAGCTCCGTGGACAGGGAAGTAGAAGAGACCCAGTACTTC	CASSSVDREVEETQYF	TRBV7-8	TRBJ2-5	TRBD1	NA
TGTGCCAGCAGCTTAAAGCGGGGGAGCTCTGGAAACACCATATATTTT	CASSLKRGSSGNTIYF	TRBV13	TRBJ1-3	NA	NA
TGTGCCAGCAGCGGCGGAGGCACAGATACGCAGTATTTT	CASSGGGTDTQYF	TRBV9	TRBJ2-3	NA	NA
TGCGCCAGCAGCCCTAGGGCCCAGAGGGACACTGAAGCTTTCTTT	CASSPRAQRDTEAFF	TRBV5-1	TRBJ1-1	NA	once
TGTGCCAGCAGCAGGGGTAATCAGCCCCAGCATTTT	CASSRGNQPQHF	TRBV7-9	TRBJ1-5	NA	once
TGTGCCAGCAGTCCTTTGTCGCGGGAGCTCAATGAGCAGTTCTTC	CASSPLSRELNEQFF	TRBV6-5	TRBJ2-1	TRBD2	NA
TGTGCCAGTAGGAGGGGACAGGGGAATGAGCAGTTCTTC	CASRRGQGNEQFF	TRBV19	TRBJ2-1	TRBD1	NA
TGTGCCAGCAGGGGAGCGGGGGCCAACGTCCTGACTTTC	CASRGAGANVLTF	TRBV14	TRBJ2-6	NA	NA
TGTGCCAGTAGTCTCAGGTCAAGCCTCTATGGCTACACCTTC	CASSLRSSLYGYTF	TRBV19	TRBJ1-2	NA	NA
TGTGCCAGCTCACTTGACCGGGACAGGGAGGGAGAGACCCAGTACTTC	CASSLDRDREGETQYF	TRBV18	TRBJ2-5	TRBD1	NA
TGTGCCAGCAGTTATGCAGTGAACACTGAAGCTTTCTTT	CASSYAVNTEAFF	TRBV6-6	TRBJ1-1	NA	NA
TGTGCCATCAGTGAGTCCTTAGCGGGAGTAGGAAATGAGCAGTTCTTC	CAISESLAGVGNEQFF	TRBV10-3	TRBJ2-1	TRBD2	NA
TGTGCCAGCTCACCACCGGGGAGGCAGCAGCCCCAGCATTTT	CASSPPGRQQPQHF	TRBV18	TRBJ1-5	NA	NA
TGCGCCAGCTGCGGACAAAGGAATCAGCCCCAGCATTTT	CASCGQRNQPQHF	TRBV10-1	TRBJ1-5	NA	NA
TGTGCCAGCAGCTTAGCGGGAGCCGCCACCGGGGAGCTGTTTTTT	CASSLAGAATGELFF	TRBV5-8	TRBJ2-2	TRBD2	NA
TGTGCCAGCAGCTTAGCAGGGGGCAATCAGCCCCAGCATTTT	CASSLAGGNQPQHF	TRBV7-2	TRBJ1-5	NA	NA
TGTGCCAGCGGGACTAGCGGGAGGAATAGCTACGAGCAGTACTTC	CASGTSGRNSYEQYF	TRBV28	TRBJ2-7	TRBD2	NA
TGTGCCAGCAGCTTTGGACATAATTATGGCTACACCTTC	CASSFGHNYGYTF	TRBV5-4	TRBJ1-2	NA	NA
TGTGCCAGCAGTTTAGCGGGCCGGGAGCTTCCGACAGATACGCAGTATTTT	CASSLAGRELPTDTQYF	TRBV27	TRBJ2-3	NA	NA
TGTGCCAGCAGTTCCTGGACTAGCGGAAGATACGAGCAGTACTTC	CASSSWTSGRYEQYF	TRBV6-6	TRBJ2-7	TRBD2	few